Included here is one T cell receptor (beta chain) sequence, with context. Its antigen is undetermined. This sample is part of a study of CD8+CD57+ T cells in acquired aplastic anemia. For the study at large: The mean DNA yield obtained from sorted CD4+ and CD8+ cells came to about 3.2 ug. There were some 11 million reads, on average, for CD4+ cells from healthy donors. Study-wide results and limits: CD8+ Simpson's diversity did not differ significantly between patients and controls. Some 30 was the count of CD8+ CDR3 sequences that patients shared with controls.

For CDR3 and TCR beta VDJ profiling, genomic DNA was the template used. TCRdb reprocessed the reads with MiXCR, giving one entry per CDR3 protein. The table shows approximately 45,000 distinct CDR3 sequences, with 70% to 80% occurring only once. The V and J ends lost 4 bases and 5 bases, in that order; junction bases with no gene match: 9. The CDR3 totals 15 residues. Germline values: CDR1 SGDLS, CDR2 YYNGEE. The chain carries TRBV9 and TRBJ2-1; 7 positions agree with TRBD2. Input material: sorted CD4+, CD8+, or CD8+CD57+ T cells (not recorded which) from PBMCs. The source of this sequence is a human donor in good health, serving as a control. The CDR3 DNA reads as TGTGCCAGCAGCTTAGAGGGGAGGGGAAACAATGAGCAGTTCTTC. It specifies CASSLEGRGNNEQFF.